What follows are 19 T cell receptor beta chains derived from one specimen sequenced in a study of patients and donors after allogeneic stem cell transplantation. Via MiXCR, TCRdb re-called the RT-PCR reads, giving one row per CDR3 protein. The sample has about 960,000 distinct CDR3 sequences; roughly 18% are singletons. The sample was blood, either unsorted or a sorted T cell fraction (not recorded which). All receptors derive from a human donor who was either an allogeneic HSCT recipient or a stem cell or donor lymphocyte infusion donor (not recorded which). It is not recorded whose cells these are; they may come from a transplant donor.

This clonotype was recorded a few times. The chain employs TRBV6-5 and TRBJ1-6, with TRBD1 identical over 7 bases. Germline assignment: CDR1 MNHEY and CDR2 SVGAGI. This CDR3 is 15 amino acids long. The V gene end was trimmed by 1 base and the J gene end by 10 bases; junction bases not matched to a gene: 7. The CDR3 DNA reads as TGTGCCAGCAGTTACTACAGGGGAACGGGATCACCCCTCCACTTT. The encoded protein is CASSYYRGTGSPLHF.

The rearrangement joins TRBV20-1 to TRBJ1-5; weak D call: TRBD1 (6 bases). This CDR3 has 13 residues. The germline gives CDR1 DFQATT, CDR2 SNEGSKA (reference sequence). V lost 4 bases to trimming and J lost 4 bases, with 11 bases between them. CDR3 protein: CSANRDGNQPQHF. CDR3 in DNA: TGCAGTGCTAACAGGGACGGAAATCAGCCCCAGCATTTT.

This clonotype came up a few times. The V call is TRBV29-1, the J call TRBJ2-3, with 8 bases identical to TRBD1. V lost 4 bases and J lost 6; bases outside the gene matches: 3. Germline V gene data show CDR1 as SQVTM and CDR2 as ANQGSEA. The CDR3 has 12 residues. In DNA, the CDR3 is TGCAGCGTTGGGACAGGGTCGGATACGCAGTATTTT. This translates into CSVGTGSDTQYF.

The table lists this clonotype with a few counts. This chain uses TRBV4-1 with TRBJ2-1, with D unclear. V shed 3 bases and J shed 10 bases, with 10 bases lying between them. Germline V gene sequence: CDR1 MGHRA, CDR2 YSYEKL. This CDR3 region has 12 residues. CDR3 sequence reads: CASSHVTYEQFF. The CDR3, as DNA: TGCGCCAGCAGCCATGTGACTTACGAGCAGTTCTTC.

In its sample, this clonotype was seen a few times. The genes are TRBV12-3 or TRBV12-4 and TRBJ2-2; 8 positions agree with TRBD2. The CDR3 runs 15 residues. V lost 6 bases and J lost 1; bases outside the gene matches: 4. The CDR3 here is CASRAAGENTGELFF. CDR3 DNA: TGTGCCAGCAGGGCAGCGGGAGAGAACACCGGGGAGCTGTTTTTT.

Only a few counts were recorded for this clonotype. An end of the junction differs from the germline gene, which may be a read error. The chain links TRBV4-1 to TRBJ2-1; no reliable D call. The V gene's germline CDR1 is MGHRA and CDR2 YSYEKL. The CDR3 extends over 13 amino acids. The CDR3 region is CASSQEGLAEQFF. CDR3 bases: TGTGCCAGCAGCCAAGAAGGGCTGGCTGAGCAGTTCTTC.

The gene calls are TRBV18 and TRBJ2-7; TRBD2 matches at 10 bases. The CDR3 extends over 15 amino acids. Germline loops: CDR1 KGHSH, CDR2 LQKENI. Trimming at V came to 5 bases and at J to 6 bases, leaving 10 bases not matched to a gene. The CDR3 reads CASSTLLAGAGEQYF. Written as DNA, the CDR3 is TGTGCCAGCTCAACCCTCCTAGCGGGAGCGGGCGAGCAGTACTTC.

This clonotype was seen only a few times. The J gene is TRBJ2-7, the V gene TRBV15; D perhaps matches TRBD2 (5 bases). Germline CDR1 LNHNV, CDR2 YYDKDF (reference sequence). Trimming stripped 8 bases from V and 2 bases from J, with 7 bases between. The CDR3 loop spans 11 amino acids. In DNA form, the CDR3 reads TGTGCCACCGCTAGCCCCTACGAGCAGTACTTC. Its translation: CATASPYEQYF.

This clonotype was seen only a few times. The V gene is TRBV15, the J gene TRBJ1-6; the D is unclear. The CDR3 consists of 16 residues. CDR1 is LNHNV and CDR2 is YYDKDF in the germline V gene (reference sequence). The ends were cut back, 0 bases at V and 4 bases at J, with 10 bases in the middle. CDR3 sequence (DNA): TGTGCCACCAGCAGAGATCGGCTCAGTTATAATTCACCCCTCCACTTT. Translating it yields CATSRDRLSYNSPLHF. Full variable domain (missing parts from reference TRBV15 and TRBJ1-6): DAMVIQNPRYQVTQFGKPVTLSCSQTLNHNVMYWYQQKSSQAPKLLFHYYDKDFNNEADTPDNFQSRRPNTSFCFLDIRSPGLGDTAMYLCATSRDRLSYNSPLHFGNGTRLTVT.

This clonotype came up a few times. The chain couples TRBV11-2 to TRBJ2-1; TRBD1 might be the D (5 bases). The V end was cut by 6 bases, the J end by 0 bases, with 12 bases between. The CDR3 has 15 amino acids. Germline CDR1 SGHAT, CDR2 FQNNGV. The CDR3 DNA is TGTGCCAGCAGAGAGACAGCGAGCTCCTACAATGAGCAGTTCTTC. Translation gives CASRETASSYNEQFF.

The chain employs TRBV6-2 or TRBV6-3 and TRBJ2-1, with D hard to call. The length of the CDR3 is 16 residues. Deletions cut 7 bases from V and 3 bases from J, with 19 bases between. The germline V gene has CDR1 MNHEY and CDR2 SVGEGT. Here the CDR3 DNA reads TGTGCCAGCAACCTAAGGCCCGGCCTTCTCTACAATGAGCAGTTCTTC. This encodes CASNLRPGLLYNEQFF.

This clonotype was detected only a few times. This rearrangement joins TRBV5-6 to TRBJ2-4; the D is unclear. Germline lookup yields CDR1 SGHDT and CDR2 YYEEEE. Between the trimmed V and J ends, which lost 3 bases and 0 bases, there was a span of 10 bases. This CDR3 is 15 amino acids long. The CDR3 sequence: CASSSGIVAKNIQYF. The CDR3 DNA reads TGTGCCAGCAGCTCCGGAATAGTAGCCAAAAACATTCAGTACTTC.

This chain uses TRBV20-1 with TRBJ1-4, with no clear D. This CDR3 has 15 residues. Per germline, CDR1 DFQATT and CDR2 SNEGSKA (reference sequence). V lost 4 bases and J lost 1, with 13 bases in between. CDR3 sequence reads: CSATKDGETNEKLFF. Written as DNA, the CDR3 is TGCAGTGCTACCAAGGACGGGGAAACTAATGAAAAACTGTTTTTT.

The chain combines TRBV6-5 with TRBJ2-7; no clear D gene. CDR1 MNHEY and CDR2 SVGAGI come from the germline V gene. The CDR3 length is 15 residues. V was cut by 2 bases and J by 3 bases, with 14 bases left in between. The CDR3 loop reads CASSYGDYGFYEQYF. Here the CDR3 DNA reads TGTGCCAGCAGTTACGGAGATTACGGATTCTACGAGCAGTACTTC.

The chain uses TRBV10-3 and TRBJ2-2, with TRBD1 matching 8 bases. The CDR3 contains 19 residues. V shed 0 bases, J shed 3 bases, and the junction held 12 bases outside the gene matches. Germline CDR1 and CDR2: ENHRY and SYGVKD. The CDR3 is CAISESLFSDREYTGELFF. As DNA, the CDR3 is TGTGCCATCAGTGAGTCTCTCTTCTCGGACAGGGAGTACACCGGGGAGCTGTTTTTT.

The rearrangement uses TRBV10-3 and TRBJ2-1, with 10 bases matching TRBD2. The V gene end was trimmed by 4 bases and the J gene end by 4 bases; junction bases not matched to a gene: 7. The CDR3 extends over 16 amino acids. The germline V gene encodes CDR1 ENHRY and CDR2 SYGVKD. Written as DNA, the CDR3 is TGTGCCATCAGTGCTAGAGGACTAGCGGTTTACAATGAGCAGTTCTTC. Residues: CAISARGLAVYNEQFF.

The V gene is TRBV20-1, the J gene TRBJ1-1; 11 nucleotides agree with TRBD1. Germline-derived CDR1 and CDR2 are DFQATT and SNEGSKA (reference sequence). V gave up 6 bases and J gave up 11 bases; unmatched junction bases: 2. The CDR3 loop spans 10 amino acids. The CDR3 spells CSARDRGAFF. Written as DNA, the CDR3 is TGCAGTGCCCGGGACAGGGGGGCTTTCTTT.

The chain links TRBV10-3 to TRBJ2-2, with TRBD2 matching 11 bases. Per the germline V gene, CDR1 is ENHRY and CDR2 is SYGVKD. The CDR3 contains 14 residues. V lost 11 bases, J lost 3 bases, and 5 bases stayed unmatched. The CDR3 spells CAVAGGQDTGELFF. The CDR3, as DNA: TGTGCCGTAGCGGGGGGGCAGGACACCGGGGAGCTGTTTTTT.

J is TRBJ2-7 and V is TRBV20-1; the D is unclear. This CDR3 spans 11 amino acids. CDR1 is DFQATT and CDR2 is SNEGSKA in the germline V gene (reference sequence). V gave up 0 bases and J gave up 7 bases, with 7 bases separating them. CDR3 DNA sequence: TGCAGTGCTAGAGATAGACGGGAGCAGTACTTC. It yields the protein CSARDRREQYF.